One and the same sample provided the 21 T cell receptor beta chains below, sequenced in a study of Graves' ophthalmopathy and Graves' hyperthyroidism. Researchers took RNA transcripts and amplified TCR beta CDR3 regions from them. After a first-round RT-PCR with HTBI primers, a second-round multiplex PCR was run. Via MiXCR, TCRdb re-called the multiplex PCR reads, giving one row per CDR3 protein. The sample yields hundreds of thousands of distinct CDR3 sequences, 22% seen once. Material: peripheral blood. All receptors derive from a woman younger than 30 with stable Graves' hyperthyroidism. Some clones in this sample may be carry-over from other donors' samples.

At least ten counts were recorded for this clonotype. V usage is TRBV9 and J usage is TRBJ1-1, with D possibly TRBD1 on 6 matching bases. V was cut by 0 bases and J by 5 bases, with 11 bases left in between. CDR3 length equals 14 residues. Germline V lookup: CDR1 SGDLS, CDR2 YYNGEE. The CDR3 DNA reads TGTGCCAGCAGCGTAGGGGCAGGGGTGACTGAAGCTTTCTTT. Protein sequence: CASSVGAGVTEAFF.

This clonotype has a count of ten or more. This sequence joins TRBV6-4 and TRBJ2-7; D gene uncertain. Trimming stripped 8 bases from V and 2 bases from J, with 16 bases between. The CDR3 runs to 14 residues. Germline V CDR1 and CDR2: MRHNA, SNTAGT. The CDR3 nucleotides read TGTGCCAGCTGCACCCGACTGGAACCCTACGAGCAGTACTTC. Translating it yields CASCTRLEPYEQYF.

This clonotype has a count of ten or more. CDR3 sequence reads: CASSYSNSGPEAFF. The CDR3 DNA reads as TGTGCCAGCAGTTACTCGAATTCAGGGCCCGAAGCTTTCTTT. The chain couples TRBV6-5 to TRBJ1-1, with D possibly being TRBD1 (5 bases). Looked up from germline, CDR1 is MNHEY and CDR2 is SVGAGI. Trimming left V 0 bases short and J 8 bases short, with 13 bases between. This CDR3 has 14 residues.

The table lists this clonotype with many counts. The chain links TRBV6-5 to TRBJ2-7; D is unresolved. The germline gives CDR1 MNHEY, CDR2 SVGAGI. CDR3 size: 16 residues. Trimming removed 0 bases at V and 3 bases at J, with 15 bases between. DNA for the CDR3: TGTGCCAGCAGTTACTCGAAACTGGAGAGCAACTACGAGCAGTACTTC. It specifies CASSYSKLESNYEQYF.

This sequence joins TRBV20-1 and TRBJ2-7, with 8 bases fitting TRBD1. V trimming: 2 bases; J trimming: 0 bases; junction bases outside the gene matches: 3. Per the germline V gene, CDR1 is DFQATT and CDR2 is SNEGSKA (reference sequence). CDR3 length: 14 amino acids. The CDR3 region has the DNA TGCAGTGCTAGATGGACAGGGATCTCCTACGAGCAGTACTTC. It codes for CSARWTGISYEQYF.

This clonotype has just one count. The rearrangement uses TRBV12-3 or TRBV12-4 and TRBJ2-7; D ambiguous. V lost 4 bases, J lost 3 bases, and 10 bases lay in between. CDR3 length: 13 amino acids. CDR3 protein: CASSYQADYEQYF. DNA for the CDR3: TGTGCCAGCAGTTACCAGGCAGACTACGAGCAGTACTTC.

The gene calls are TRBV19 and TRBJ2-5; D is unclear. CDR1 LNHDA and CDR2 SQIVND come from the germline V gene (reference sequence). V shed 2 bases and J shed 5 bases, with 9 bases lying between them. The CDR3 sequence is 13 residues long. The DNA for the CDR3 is TGTGCCAGTAGTATAATCCTCTCGGAGACCCAGTACTTC. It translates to CASSIILSETQYF.

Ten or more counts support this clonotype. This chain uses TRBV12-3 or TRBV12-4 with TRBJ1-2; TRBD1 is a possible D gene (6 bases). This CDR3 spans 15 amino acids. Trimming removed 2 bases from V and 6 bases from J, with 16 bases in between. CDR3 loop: CASSLRGGASHGYTF. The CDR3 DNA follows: TGTGCCAGCAGTTTAAGGGGGGGCGCTTCACATGGCTACACCTTC.

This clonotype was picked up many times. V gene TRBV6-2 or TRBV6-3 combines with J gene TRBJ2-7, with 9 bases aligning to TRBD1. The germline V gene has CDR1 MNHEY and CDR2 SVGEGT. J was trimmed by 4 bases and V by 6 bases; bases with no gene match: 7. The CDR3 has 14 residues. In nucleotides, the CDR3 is TGTGCCAGCAGCCGCGAGACAGGGGGGTACGAGCAGTACTTC. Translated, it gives CASSRETGGYEQYF.

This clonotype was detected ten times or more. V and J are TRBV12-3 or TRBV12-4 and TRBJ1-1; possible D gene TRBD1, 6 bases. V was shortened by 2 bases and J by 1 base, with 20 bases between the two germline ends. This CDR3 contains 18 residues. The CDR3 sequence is CASSLRVAVRGANTEAFF. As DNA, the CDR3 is TGTGCCAGCAGTTTAAGGGTCGCGGTACGGGGGGCGAACACTGAAGCTTTCTTT.

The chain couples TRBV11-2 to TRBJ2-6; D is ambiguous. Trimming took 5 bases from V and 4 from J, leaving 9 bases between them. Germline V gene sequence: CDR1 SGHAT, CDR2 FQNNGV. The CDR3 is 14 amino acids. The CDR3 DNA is TGTGCCAGCAGCCGAATTGTGGGGGCCAACGTCCTGACTTTC. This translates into CASSRIVGANVLTF.

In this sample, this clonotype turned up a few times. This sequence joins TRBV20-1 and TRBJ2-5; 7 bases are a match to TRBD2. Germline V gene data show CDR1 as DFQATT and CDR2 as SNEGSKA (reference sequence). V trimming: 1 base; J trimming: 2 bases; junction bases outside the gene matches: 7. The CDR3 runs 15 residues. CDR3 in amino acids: CSARATGGRQETQYF. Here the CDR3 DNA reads TGCAGTGCTAGAGCAACGGGGGGACGGCAAGAGACCCAGTACTTC.

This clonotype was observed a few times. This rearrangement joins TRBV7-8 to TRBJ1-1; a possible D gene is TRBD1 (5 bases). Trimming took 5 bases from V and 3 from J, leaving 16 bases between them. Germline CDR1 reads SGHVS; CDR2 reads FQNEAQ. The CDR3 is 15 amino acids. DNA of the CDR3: TGTGCCAGCAGCACCTCCCGGTGGGGGGACACTGAAGCTTTCTTT. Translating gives CASSTSRWGDTEAFF.

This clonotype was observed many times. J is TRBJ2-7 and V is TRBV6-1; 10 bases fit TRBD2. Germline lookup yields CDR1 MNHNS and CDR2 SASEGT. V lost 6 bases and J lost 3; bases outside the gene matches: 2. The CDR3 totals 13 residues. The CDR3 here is CASSRTSGYEQYF. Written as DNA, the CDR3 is TGTGCCAGCAGCAGGACTAGCGGCTACGAGCAGTACTTC.

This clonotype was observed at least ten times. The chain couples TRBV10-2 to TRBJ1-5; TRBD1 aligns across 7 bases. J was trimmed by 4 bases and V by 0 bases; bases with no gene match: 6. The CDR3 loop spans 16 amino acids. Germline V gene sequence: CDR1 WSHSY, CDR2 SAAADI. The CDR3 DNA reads TGCGCCAGCAGTGAGTCGACCGGGACAGTTAATCAGCCCCAGCATTTT. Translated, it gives CASSESTGTVNQPQHF.

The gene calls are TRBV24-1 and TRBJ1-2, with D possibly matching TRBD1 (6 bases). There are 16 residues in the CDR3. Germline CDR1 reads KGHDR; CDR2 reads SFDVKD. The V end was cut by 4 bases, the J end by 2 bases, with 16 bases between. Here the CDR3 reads CATSDPLAGANYGYTF. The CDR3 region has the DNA TGTGCCACCAGTGACCCCCTGGCGGGGGCGAACTATGGCTACACCTTC.

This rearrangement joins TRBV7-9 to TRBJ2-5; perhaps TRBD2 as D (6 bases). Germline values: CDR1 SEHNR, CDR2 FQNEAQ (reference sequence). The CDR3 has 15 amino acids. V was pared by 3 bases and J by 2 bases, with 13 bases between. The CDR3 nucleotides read TGTGCCAGCAGCTTTCAGGCGGGGATGCAAGAGACCCAGTACTTC. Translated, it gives CASSFQAGMQETQYF.

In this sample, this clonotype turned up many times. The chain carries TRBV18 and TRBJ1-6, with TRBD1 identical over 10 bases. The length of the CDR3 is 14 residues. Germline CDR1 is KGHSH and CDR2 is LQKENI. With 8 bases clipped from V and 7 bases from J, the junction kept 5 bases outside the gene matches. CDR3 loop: CASSPGQGNSPLHF. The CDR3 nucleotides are TGTGCCAGCAGCCCGGGACAGGGGAATTCACCCCTCCACTTT.

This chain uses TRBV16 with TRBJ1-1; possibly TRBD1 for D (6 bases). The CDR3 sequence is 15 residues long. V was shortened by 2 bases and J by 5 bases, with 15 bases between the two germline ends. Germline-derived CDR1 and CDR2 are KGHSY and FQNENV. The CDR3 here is CASSQADSIGTEAFF. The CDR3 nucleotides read TGTGCCAGCAGCCAAGCGGACAGTATTGGAACTGAAGCTTTCTTT.

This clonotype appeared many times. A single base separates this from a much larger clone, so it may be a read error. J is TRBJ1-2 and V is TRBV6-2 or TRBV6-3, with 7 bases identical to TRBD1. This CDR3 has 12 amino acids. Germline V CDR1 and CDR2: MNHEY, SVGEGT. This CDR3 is CAGSGQARSYTF. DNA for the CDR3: TGTGCCGGCAGCGGACAGGCCCGGAGCTACACCTTC.

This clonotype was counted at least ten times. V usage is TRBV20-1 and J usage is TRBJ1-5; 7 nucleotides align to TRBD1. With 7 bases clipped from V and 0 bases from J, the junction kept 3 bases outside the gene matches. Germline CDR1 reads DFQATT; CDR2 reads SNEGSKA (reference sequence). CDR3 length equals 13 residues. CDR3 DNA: TGCAGTGTGGGGACAGTTAGCAATCAGCCCCAGCATTTT. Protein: CSVGTVSNQPQHF.